Below, 20 T cell receptor beta chains from the same sample are listed, as sequenced in a study of Graves' ophthalmopathy and Graves' hyperthyroidism. RNA transcripts yielded amplified TCR beta CDR3 regions. RT-PCR with HTBI primers came first, then second-round multiplex PCR. TCRdb used MiXCR to reprocess the multiplex PCR reads, holding one entry per CDR3 protein. Among about 370,000 distinct CDR3 sequences listed, around 16% were seen once. Sequencing was performed on peripheral blood. The receptors derive from a woman aged 18-29 years with Graves' ophthalmopathy.

This clonotype was found many times. For the CDR3, the DNA is TGTGCCAGCAGTTACATTAGCGATGGGGCCAACGTCCTGACTTTC. It is translated as CASSYISDGANVLTF. The rearrangement links TRBV6-5 to TRBJ2-6, with D maybe TRBD2 (5 bases). CDR1 is MNHEY, CDR2 SVGAGI, per germline. There are 15 residues in the CDR3. Trimming pared 2 bases from V and 3 bases from J, leaving 8 bases between.

This clonotype was counted ten times or more. The chain carries TRBV27 and TRBJ2-7, with a weak D call TRBD2 (5 bases). Germline-derived CDR1 and CDR2 are MNHEY and SMNVEV (reference sequence). The CDR3 extends over 16 amino acids. Trimming left V 2 bases short and J 0 bases short, with 14 bases between. CDR3 in DNA: TGTGCCAGCAGTTTAATTGTCGGGGTGAGCTCCTACGAGCAGTACTTC. As protein: CASSLIVGVSSYEQYF.

This clonotype was observed many times. The chain is built from TRBV9 and TRBJ1-6; D remains unclear. The CDR3 sequence is 14 residues long. The germline gives CDR1 SGDLS, CDR2 YYNGEE. Trimming removed 0 bases at V and 0 bases at J, with 1 base between. CDR3 sequence: CASSVGSYNSPLHF. The CDR3 DNA sequence: TGTGCCAGCAGCGTAGGCTCCTATAATTCACCCCTCCACTTT.

Many counts were recorded for this clonotype. This chain joins TRBV10-1 and TRBJ2-5, with D hard to call. Germline lookup yields CDR1 WNHNN and CDR2 SYGVQD (reference sequence). V dropped 5 bases and J dropped 5 bases, with 18 bases sitting between them. This CDR3 is built from 15 residues. The CDR3 region has the DNA TGCGCCAGCAGTATAAGAGCTCTACTGGAGGAGACCCAGTACTTC. This translates into CASSIRALLEETQYF.

Comments on this clonotype: A much larger clone is a single base away; this may be a read error. The chain has TRBV27 and TRBJ2-7; no clear D gene. Germline CDR1 and CDR2: MNHEY and SMNVEV (reference sequence). This CDR3 comprises 11 residues. CDR3 loop: CASSFLNDQYF. The CDR3 DNA reads TGTGCCAGCAGTTTCCTGAACGACCAGTACTTC.

There are many counts of this clonotype. CDR3 amino acids: CASGTTEAFF. The CDR3 DNA is TGTGCCAGCGGGACAACTGAAGCTTTCTTT. The rearrangement links TRBV7-9 to TRBJ1-1, with a possible D match to TRBD1 (6 bases). CDR1 and CDR2 (germline): SEHNR, FQNEAQ (reference sequence). V was cut by 8 bases and J by 5 bases, with 6 bases left in between. This CDR3 is 10 amino acids long.

This clonotype has at least ten counts. The V gene is TRBV10-3, the J gene TRBJ2-7; D might be TRBD2 (7 bases). The V end lost 2 bases, the J end lost 1 base, and 18 bases lay between the germline ends. The CDR3 has 17 residues. Germline V gene lookup returns CDR1 ENHRY and CDR2 SYGVKD. CDR3 region: CAISELGGGPQSYEQYF. For the CDR3, the DNA is TGTGCCATCAGTGAGCTAGGGGGAGGGCCCCAGTCCTACGAGCAGTACTTC.

This clonotype showed up many times. The genes are TRBV30 and TRBJ2-2; the D is unclear. The germline V gene has CDR1 GTSNPN and CDR2 SVGIG (reference sequence). The CDR3 is made up of 10 amino acids. The V end was cut by 6 bases, the J end by 3 bases, with 2 bases between. CDR3 bases: TGTGCCTGCGACACCGGGGAGCTGTTTTTT. The encoded protein is CACDTGELFF.

The table lists this clonotype with a few counts. This sequence joins TRBV5-1 and TRBJ2-7; weak D call: TRBD1 (5 bases). V lost 7 bases and J 5 bases, leaving 19 bases between the germline ends. Germline CDR1 SGHRS, CDR2 YFSETQ. The CDR3 sequence is 14 residues long. The CDR3 protein is CASQPTGLGDEQYF. The CDR3 DNA reads as TGCGCCAGCCAACCTACAGGTCTGGGTGACGAGCAGTACTTC. Full variable domain (missing parts from reference TRBV5-1 and TRBJ2-7): KAGVTQTPRYLIKTRGQQVTLSCSPISGHRSVSWYQQTPGQGLQFLFEYFSETQRNKGNFPGRFSGRQFSNSRSEMNVSTLELGDSALYLCASQPTGLGDEQYFGPGTRLTVT.

The sample holds many counts of this clonotype. This sequence joins TRBV12-3 or TRBV12-4 and TRBJ2-5; 10 bases are a match to TRBD2. V lost 4 bases and J lost 1; bases outside the gene matches: 9. The length of the CDR3 is 17 residues. This CDR3 reads CASSSTYLAGGQETQYF. The CDR3 DNA follows: TGTGCCAGCAGTTCCACCTACTTAGCGGGGGGCCAAGAGACCCAGTACTTC.

There are many counts of this clonotype. CDR3 loop: CASGTQTGAYEQYF. In DNA, the CDR3 is TGTGCCAGTGGGACCCAAACGGGGGCCTACGAGCAGTACTTC. This sequence joins TRBV6-5 and TRBJ2-7, with D perhaps TRBD2 (6 bases). The CDR3 totals 14 residues. Trimming removed 9 bases at V and 2 bases at J, with 17 bases between. Germline V CDR1 and CDR2: MNHEY, SVGAGI.

This clonotype came up many times. The rearrangement links TRBV6-4 to TRBJ2-3, with TRBD1 matching over 9 bases. Trimming at V came to 7 bases and at J to 4 bases, leaving 18 bases not matched to a gene. The germline gives CDR1 MRHNA, CDR2 SNTAGT. CDR3 size: 18 residues. CDR3 amino acids: CASINRPPGQGSADTQYF. The CDR3 coding sequence is TGTGCCAGCATTAACCGACCGCCGGGACAGGGCTCCGCAGATACGCAGTATTTT.

This clonotype was observed many times. This chain uses TRBV20-1 with TRBJ1-1; D is unclear. Trimming cost V 3 bases and J 8 bases, with 7 bases left between them. Per germline, CDR1 DFQATT and CDR2 SNEGSKA (reference sequence). The length of the CDR3 is 10 residues. The CDR3 DNA is TGCAGTGCTAGGCCCCCGGAAGCTTTCTTT. As protein: CSARPPEAFF.

This clonotype came up a few times. V gene TRBV30 combines with J gene TRBJ1-5; 10 nucleotides line up with TRBD1. CDR3 size: 16 residues. Germline V CDR1 and CDR2: GTSNPN, SVGIG (reference sequence). V lost 2 bases and J lost 5; bases outside the gene matches: 9. This chain's CDR3 is CAWSPSGQGEHQPQHF. The CDR3 coding sequence is TGTGCCTGGAGTCCATCTGGACAGGGGGAACATCAGCCCCAGCATTTT.

This clonotype appeared many times. The chain has TRBV29-1 and TRBJ2-7, with 7 nucleotides matching TRBD2. V trimming: 5 bases; J trimming: 2 bases; junction bases outside the gene matches: 15. The CDR3 contains 16 residues. Germline-derived CDR1 and CDR2 are SQVTM and ANQGSEA. The CDR3: CSVYGARLAETYEQYF. The CDR3, as DNA: TGCAGCGTTTACGGAGCGAGGCTAGCGGAAACCTACGAGCAGTACTTC.

This clonotype was observed many times. The CDR3 region is CASSIGNRESANTEAFF. The DNA for the CDR3 is TGTGCCAGTAGTATAGGGAATCGGGAGTCGGCGAACACTGAAGCTTTCTTT. The rearrangement links TRBV19 to TRBJ1-1; D remains unclear. CDR1 and CDR2 from the germline V gene are LNHDA and SQIVND (reference sequence). Deletions cut 1 base from V and 1 base from J, with 16 bases between. This CDR3 contains 17 residues.

This clonotype was seen many times. The V gene is TRBV19, the J gene TRBJ1-5, with D unclear. From germline, CDR1 is LNHDA and CDR2 SQIVND (reference sequence). The CDR3 extends over 14 amino acids. The V gene lost 4 bases and the J gene lost 6 bases, with 13 bases spanning the gap. CDR3 sequence: CASSRAVTIQPQHF. CDR3 in DNA: TGTGCCAGTAGTAGGGCAGTAACGATTCAGCCCCAGCATTTT.

This clonotype came up many times. The V and J genes are TRBV29-1 and TRBJ2-5; TRBD2 aligns across 7 bases. The CDR3 sequence is 12 residues long. The germline CDR1 and CDR2 sequences are SQVTM and ANQGSEA. After removal of 4 bases from V and 1 base from J, the junction contained 0 bases not matched to a gene. The CDR3 sequence: CSVGGGQETQYF. The CDR3, as DNA: TGCAGCGTTGGGGGGGGCCAAGAGACCCAGTACTTC. Full variable domain (rest looked up from reference TRBV29-1 and TRBJ2-5): SAVISQKPSRDICQRGTSLTIQCQVDSQVTMMFWYRQQPGQSLTLIATANQGSEATYESGFVIDKFPISRPNLTFSTLTVSNMSPEDSSIYLCSVGGGQETQYFGPGTRLLVL.

This clonotype was found many times. This chain uses TRBV6-1 with TRBJ2-7, with TRBD1 as a possible D gene (5 bases). Germline-derived CDR1 and CDR2 are MNHNS and SASEGT. The CDR3 is made up of 14 amino acids. Trimming cost V 4 bases and J 6 bases, with 16 bases left between them. The CDR3 DNA reads as TGTGCCAGCAGTGCCGGTCTCCAGGGATCCGAGCAGTACTTC. Its protein product is CASSAGLQGSEQYF.

The rearrangement joins TRBV6-1 to TRBJ1-2; 8 nucleotides match TRBD1. The CDR3 spans 14 residues. After removal of 5 bases from V and 8 bases from J, the junction contained 10 bases not matched to a gene. CDR1 is MNHNS and CDR2 is SASEGT in the germline V gene. The CDR3 bases are TGTGCCAGCAGTCCCGGACAGGGCGGGGAAGGCTACACCTTC. Protein: CASSPGQGGEGYTF.